This entry lists 13 T cell receptor beta chains sequenced from one sample in a study of cytomegalovirus exposure and HLA in healthy donors. PCR involved 60 Vbeta and 13 Jbeta primers. The method was immunoSEQ multiplex PCR; TCRdb's version includes in-frame clones alone and lacks a portion of them. The table includes 150,000 or so clones, about 80% detected once. The sample consisted of PBMCs. The receptors stem from a man aged 25-40 years in good health and CMV-seropositive.

CDR3 region: CASSLSSGWSYEQYF. DNA for the CDR3: TGTGCCAGCAGTTTGTCTAGCGGGTGGTCCTACGAGCAGTACTTC. V gene TRBV7-9 combines with J gene TRBJ2-7, with 8 nucleotides matching TRBD2. The CDR3 spans 15 residues. Germline V gene data show CDR1 as SEHNR and CDR2 as FQNEAQ (reference sequence). Unmatched junction bases numbered 8, after V lost 6 bases and J lost 1 base.

This clone came up a few times. The rearrangement uses TRBV9 and TRBJ2-1, with D possibly TRBD2 on 6 matching bases. Germline V lookup: CDR1 SGDLS, CDR2 YYNGEE. The V and J ends lost 1 base and 4 bases respectively, with 12 bases between them. CDR3 length: 15 residues. CDR3 bases: TGTGCCAGCAGCGTATCCGGGACTTCTTACAATGAGCAGTTCTTC. Protein sequence: CASSVSGTSYNEQFF.

This chain links TRBV11-2 with TRBJ2-1, with 8 bases that match TRBD2. The V segment lost 0 bases and the J segment 12 bases; nucleotides outside the gene matches: 4. Germline V gene lookup returns CDR1 SGHAT and CDR2 FQNNGV. The CDR3 runs to 13 residues. The CDR3 here is CASSLEQLAAQFF. CDR3 DNA: TGTGCCAGCAGCTTAGAACAACTAGCGGCGCAGTTCTTC. The whole variable domain, remainder taken from reference TRBV11-2 and TRBJ2-1, is EAGVAQSPRYKIIEKRQSVAFWCNPISGHATLYWYQQILGQGPKLLIQFQNNGVVDDSQLPKDRFSAERLKGVDSTLKIQPAKLEDSAVYLCASSLEQLAAQFFGPGTRLTVL.

This sequence joins TRBV10-2 and TRBJ2-7; 8 bases agree with TRBD1. Losses at the gene ends were 7 bases for V and 2 bases for J; bases not matched to a gene: 4. CDR1 WSHSY and CDR2 SAAADI come from the germline V gene. The CDR3 runs 13 residues. In DNA, the CDR3 is TGCGCCAGCACCGAGGACAGGGCCTACGAGCAGTACTTC. The encoded protein is CASTEDRAYEQYF.

The chain employs TRBV9 and TRBJ2-5; 11 nucleotides align to TRBD2. The CDR3 runs 16 residues. The J segment lost 4 bases and the V segment lost 0 bases, leaving 5 bases of the junction unmatched. Germline V lookup: CDR1 SGDLS, CDR2 YYNGEE. The CDR3 protein is CASSVDGSGRAETQYF. The CDR3 bases are TGTGCCAGCAGCGTAGATGGTAGCGGGAGGGCAGAGACCCAGTACTTC.

This clone showed up just once. The gene calls are TRBV5-1 and TRBJ1-4; D might be TRBD1 (6 bases). In germline, CDR1 is SGHRS, CDR2 YFSETQ. The CDR3 is 14 residues long. Trimming cost V 0 bases and J 7 bases, with 10 bases left between them. The DNA for the CDR3 is TGCGCCAGCAGCTTGGAGGGGGGGGGTGAAAAACTGTTTTTT. Amino acid sequence: CASSLEGGGEKLFF. The full variable domain, its missing parts supplied by reference TRBV5-1 and TRBJ1-4, is KAGVTQTPRYLIKTRGQQVTLSCSPISGHRSVSWYQQTPGQGLQFLFEYFSETQRNKGNFPGRFSGRQFSNSRSEMNVSTLELGDSALYLCASSLEGGGEKLFFGSGTQLSVL.

This clone has a single count. The J gene is TRBJ1-4, the V gene TRBV5-1; 7 bases map to TRBD1. J gave up 8 bases and V 0 bases, and 4 bases lay outside the gene matches. Germline lookup yields CDR1 SGHRS and CDR2 YFSETQ. The CDR3 spans 14 residues. The CDR3 nucleotides read TGCGCCAGCAGCTTGGAGGGGGCAAGGGAAAAACTGTTTTTT. Encoded protein: CASSLEGAREKLFF.

This sequence joins TRBV4-2 and TRBJ2-1; 11 nucleotides line up with TRBD2. Trimming at V came to 0 bases and at J to 0 bases, leaving 13 bases not matched to a gene. The CDR3 runs to 21 residues. CDR1 is LGHNA, CDR2 YNFKEQ, per germline. The CDR3 is CASSQDWTSGPRTSSYNEQFF. Written as DNA, the CDR3 is TGTGCCAGCAGCCAAGATTGGACTAGCGGGCCCCGGACGAGCTCCTACAATGAGCAGTTCTTC.

The rearrangement links TRBV7-8 to TRBJ2-2; 8 bases are a match to TRBD1. The CDR3 extends over 16 amino acids. Per germline, CDR1 SGHVS and CDR2 FQNEAQ. V shed 3 bases and J 0 bases; nucleotides not matched to a gene: 3. The DNA of the CDR3 is TGTGCCAGCAGCTTGAGGACAGGGCCGAACACCGGGGAGCTGTTTTTT. Protein: CASSLRTGPNTGELFF.

The J gene is TRBJ2-1, the V gene TRBV6-5, with D perhaps matching TRBD2 (6 bases). Germline values: CDR1 MNHEY, CDR2 SVGAGI. V was clipped by 0 bases and J by 4 bases, with 13 bases between them. The CDR3 has 16 residues. CDR3 protein: CASSYSGGAPYNEQFF. CDR3 DNA: TGTGCCAGCAGTTACTCGGGGGGAGCCCCGTACAATGAGCAGTTCTTC.

V is TRBV7-2 and J is TRBJ2-5; 8 bases are a match to TRBD1. This CDR3 region has 14 residues. J gave up 5 bases and V 5 bases, and 7 bases lay outside the gene matches. Looked up from germline, CDR1 is SGHTA and CDR2 is FQGNSA. CDR3 in DNA: TGTGCCAGCAGCGCACAGGGGGTACTGGAGACCCAGTACTTC. Its translation: CASSAQGVLETQYF.

The chain uses TRBV28 and TRBJ1-3; D is uncertain. The CDR3 consists of 12 residues. V lost 6 bases to trimming and J lost 0 bases, with 3 bases between them. Germline CDR1 is MDHEN and CDR2 is SYDVKM. Written as DNA, the CDR3 is TGTGCCAGCAGCGTCTCTGGAAACACCATATATTTT. Protein product: CASSVSGNTIYF.

V usage is TRBV7-9 and J usage is TRBJ1-4, with D maybe TRBD1 (5 bases). From germline, CDR1 is SEHNR and CDR2 FQNEAQ (reference sequence). The V and J ends lost 5 bases and 0 bases respectively, with 16 bases between them. This CDR3 contains 17 residues. The CDR3 sequence is CASSRRGGLATNEKLFF. CDR3 nucleotides: TGTGCCAGCAGCCGCCGGGGGGGGTTAGCAACTAATGAAAAACTGTTTTTT. Variable domain in full (rest from reference TRBV7-9 and TRBJ1-4): DTGVSQNPRHKITKRGQNVTFRCDPISEHNRLYWYRQTLGQGPEFLTYFQNEAQLEKSRLLSDRFSAERPKGSFSTLEIQRTEQGDSAMYLCASSRRGGLATNEKLFFGSGTQLSVL.